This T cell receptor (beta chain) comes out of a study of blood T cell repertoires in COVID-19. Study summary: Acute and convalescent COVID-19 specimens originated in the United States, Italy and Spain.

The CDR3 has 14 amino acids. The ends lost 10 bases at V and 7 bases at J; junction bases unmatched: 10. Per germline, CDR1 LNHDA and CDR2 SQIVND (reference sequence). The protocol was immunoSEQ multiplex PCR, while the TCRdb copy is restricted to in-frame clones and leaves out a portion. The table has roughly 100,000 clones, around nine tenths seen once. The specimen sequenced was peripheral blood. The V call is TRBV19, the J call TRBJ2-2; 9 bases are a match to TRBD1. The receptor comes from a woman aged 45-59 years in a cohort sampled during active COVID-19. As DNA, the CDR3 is TGTGCCACCTATAACAGGGGGCGGAACGGGGAGCTGTTTTTT. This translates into CATYNRGRNGELFF.